This TCR beta chain comes out of a study of OX40 agonist ivuxolimab in advanced cancers. The study in broad terms: Ivuxolimab, which targeted the costimulatory receptor OX40 (CD134), was an agonistic, fully human IgG2 monoclonal antibody. In the dose-escalation cohort, 82.7% of patients were male, and the mean age was about 55 years, with a range of 23 to 79. Intravenous ivuxolimab was administered to patients every 2 weeks at six dose levels: 0.01, 0.1, 0.3, 1.5, 3 and 10 mg/kg. Peripheral TCRbeta sequencing aimed to test whether ivuxolimab altered TCR sequence diversity and caused clonal T-cell expansion. Among the approximately 50 dose-escalation patients, some 20 had hepatocellular carcinoma, about 15 melanoma, 9 renal cell carcinoma and 9 head and neck cancer. Prior anti-PD-1, anti-PD-L1 or anti-CTLA-4 therapy was permitted, and checkpoint inhibitors had been received by about 44% of dose-escalation patients. The monotherapy dose-escalation portion (N ≈ 50 patients) of the phase I ivuxolimab trial is reported in the paper. Three dose-escalation patients achieved partial responses, one with hepatocellular carcinoma and two with cutaneous melanoma.

Patients with a history of autoimmune disease or receiving systemic immunosuppression were excluded from the trial. In every dose cohort, peripheral blood was drawn for TCR sequencing at baseline, cycle 4 day 1, and cycle 7 day 1. Samples were obtained from an open-label, multicenter, first-in-human phase I dose-escalation trial of ivuxolimab. The trial enrolled adults with locally advanced or metastatic head and neck squamous cell, hepatocellular, melanoma or renal cell carcinoma. Before TCR sequencing, CD4+ T cells and CD8+ T cells from peripheral blood were sorted into separate populations. To sequence the TCRbeta CDR3 region, genomic DNA was isolated from the sorted cells. The immunoSEQ Assay was used to sequence the TCRbeta CDR3 regions. TCRdb took this table from immuneACCESS and kept in-frame rearrangements with V and J called. Such tables lack part of the clones; where checked against another copy, unresolved V genes explain under half of the gap, and the rest is unexplained. Recorded for this sample are roughly 75,000 clones; roughly nine tenths of them occurred a single time. Around 13% of the sample is taken by the ten largest.

In regard to this clone: Its antigen target is currently unknown. The input lacks base qualities; no much larger clone sits a single base away.

The CDR3 goes from the cysteine to the phenylalanine over 16 residues. Only the CDR3 DNA is retained, 48 bases long and in frame from the first base. From the germline V gene, CDR1 is MDHEN and CDR2 is SYDVKM. Clipping removes 6 bases from V and 7 bases from J, with 17 as the unmatched junction base count. Here is what the overall study found, with its caveats: Low levels of normalized T-cell clonal expansion were also shown by some nonresponding patients. In the 0.1-3.0 mg/kg groups, partial responders had among the lowest normalized peripheral clonal expansion, particularly in CD8+ T cells. At doses from 0.1 to 3.0 mg/kg, clonal expansion was seen in both CD4+ and CD8+ blood T cells between baseline and week 6. The antigen specificity of the peripheral T cells that underwent clonal expansion was not determined. After ivuxolimab, expanded clones were on average more numerous among CD8+ T cells than among CD4+ T cells.

The receptor was isolated from an adult with an advanced solid tumor such as melanoma, head and neck, liver or kidney cancer. The sample in question was CD4+ or CD8+ T cells sorted from blood, obtained in a trial of the OX40 agonist ivuxolimab. This sequence uses TRBV28 and TRBJ1-1, with 7 bases aligning to TRBD1. CDR3 protein: CASSSLAPRGMGEAFF. The bases read TGTGCCAGCAGCTCCCTGGCTCCCAGGGGGATGGGTGAAGCTTTCTTT.